The 9 T cell receptor beta chains below were found in one sample sequenced in a study of technical replicates of blood from a handful of donors. The data were produced by immunoSEQ multiplex PCR, yet TCRdb's version contains in-frame clones alone and is incomplete. Among tens of thousands of clones listed, 85% to 95% were seen once. Sequenced sample: T cells isolated from PBMCs. Source of these receptors: a human donor in good health.

The table lists this clone with a count of one. The chain carries TRBV6-5 and TRBJ1-3; possibly TRBD1 for D (5 bases). CDR1 MNHEY and CDR2 SVGAGI come from the germline V gene. The CDR3 is 14 residues long. V gave up 1 base and J gave up 14 bases, with 18 bases separating them. Written as DNA, the CDR3 is TGTGCCAGCAGTTACTTCGTCGTGGGGGGTCCCTTATATTTT. Translation: CASSYFVVGGPLYF.

The chain employs TRBV7-9 and TRBJ2-5, with 8 bases identical to TRBD2. This CDR3 is 18 amino acids long. V gave up 4 bases and J gave up 7 bases; unmatched junction bases: 20. The V gene's germline CDR1 is SEHNR and CDR2 FQNEAQ (reference sequence). The CDR3 loop reads CASSSPRGTRGDVGTQYF. DNA of the CDR3: TGTGCCAGCAGCTCCCCCCGGGGGACTAGAGGGGATGTTGGGACCCAGTACTTC.

The rearrangement uses TRBV6-1 and TRBJ2-2, with D possibly TRBD1 on 5 matching bases. The V gene's germline CDR1 is MNHNS and CDR2 SASEGT. This CDR3 has 15 residues. Trimming removed 4 bases from V and 7 bases from J, with 16 bases in between. The CDR3 DNA reads TGTGCCAGCAGTGTCACGTTAGTCACAGGCGGGGAGCTGTTTTTT. It specifies CASSVTLVTGGELFF.

The CDR3 region has the DNA TGTGCCAGCAGCTCCCCACAGGGCGGGTCGGCTTTCTTT. This encodes CASSSPQGGSAFF. This chain connects TRBV11-1 to TRBJ1-1, with a tentative D call TRBD1 (6 bases). The ends were cut back, 4 bases at V and 11 bases at J, with 17 bases in the middle. Germline V CDR1 and CDR2: SGHAT, FQDESV (reference sequence). This CDR3 is built from 13 residues.

This clone has only one observation. This rearrangement joins TRBV4-1 to TRBJ2-7; D gene ambiguous. CDR1 is MGHRA, CDR2 YSYEKL, per germline. Trimming cost V 3 bases and J 0 bases, with 15 bases left between them. CDR3 length: 16 residues. CDR3 coding DNA: TGCGCCAGCAGCCATCAAGTCCTTTCCAGCTCCTACGAGCAGTACTTC. Protein product: CASSHQVLSSSYEQYF.

V is TRBV11-3 and J is TRBJ2-5; 11 nucleotides match TRBD2. Germline V lookup: CDR1 SGHNT, CDR2 YENEEA. V shed 5 bases, J shed 5 bases, and the junction held 4 bases outside the gene matches. The CDR3 has 14 amino acids. This CDR3 reads CASSPTSGSETQYF. In DNA form, the CDR3 reads TGTGCCAGCAGCCCTACTAGCGGGAGTGAGACCCAGTACTTC.

This clone was recorded only once. The genes are TRBV2 and TRBJ2-7; 10 nucleotides match TRBD2. The germline gives CDR1 SNHLY, CDR2 FYNNEI. The CDR3 runs 16 residues. The ends lost 5 bases at V and 0 bases at J; junction bases unmatched: 7. CDR3: CASSLRTSGNSYEQYF. CDR3 bases: TGTGCCAGCAGTTTACGGACTAGCGGCAACTCCTACGAGCAGTACTTC.

The V and J genes are TRBV5-6 and TRBJ2-3, with D possibly matching TRBD2 (6 bases). The germline V and J ends were trimmed by 4 bases and 2 bases, with 14 bases remaining between them. CDR3 length equals 15 residues. CDR1 is SGHDT and CDR2 is YYEEEE in the germline V gene. In DNA form, the CDR3 reads TGTGCCAGCAGCCCTCTGGGCGGGGACACAGATACGCAGTATTTT. As protein: CASSPLGGDTDTQYF.

This clone was observed once. V is TRBV11-3 and J is TRBJ2-5, with a weak D call TRBD1 (7 bases). V gave up 5 bases and J gave up 5 bases, with 18 bases separating them. This CDR3 has 15 residues. In germline, CDR1 is SGHNT, CDR2 YENEEA. This chain's CDR3 is CASSRRQGGSETQYF. CDR3 DNA: TGTGCCAGCAGCCGACGCCAGGGGGGATCCGAGACCCAGTACTTC.